These T cell receptor beta chains were read from a single sample in a study of T-cell reconstitution after alpha-beta-depleted transplantation in children. In TCRdb, the PCR reads were re-called with MiXCR into one record per CDR3 protein. Of some 450,000 distinct CDR3 sequences listed, roughly two fifths were seen once; the top ten hold approximately 30%. The sample consisted of PBMCs, taken before TCRalphabeta/CD19-depleted stem cell transplant. The receptor source for this set is a girl aged 2 to 10 with aplastic anemia, due to receive a stem cell transplant. Both conserved end residues are trimmed from each CDR3. Each record gives: J gene, V gene, CDR3 protein.

j_call: TRBJ2-7; v_call: TRBV7-8; cdr3_aa: ASSVGQGAHEQY
j_call: TRBJ1-1; v_call: TRBV29-1; cdr3_aa: SVEVHVNTEAF
j_call: TRBJ2-7; v_call: TRBV11-3; cdr3_aa: ASSLGAAGGEQY
j_call: TRBJ2-5; v_call: TRBV6-1; cdr3_aa: ASSEQGIQQETQY
j_call: TRBJ2-3; v_call: TRBV12-3/TRBV12-4; cdr3_aa: ASSFLRATDTQY
j_call: TRBJ2-3; v_call: TRBV4-2; cdr3_aa: ASSQRTSGNTDTQY
j_call: TRBJ2-2; v_call: TRBV6-1; cdr3_aa: ASNPGTAPTGELF
j_call: TRBJ2-5; v_call: TRBV19; cdr3_aa: ASSTFSGETQY
j_call: TRBJ2-1; v_call: TRBV20-1; cdr3_aa: SARGQGGHEQF
j_call: TRBJ2-7; v_call: TRBV5-1; cdr3_aa: ASSLMRGESYEQY
j_call: TRBJ2-6; v_call: TRBV9; cdr3_aa: ASRAGGNANVLT
j_call: TRBJ2-6; v_call: TRBV7-9; cdr3_aa: ASSGRNSGANVLT
j_call: TRBJ1-1; v_call: TRBV25-1; cdr3_aa: ASRRVTEAF
j_call: TRBJ1-5; v_call: TRBV20-1; cdr3_aa: SARKGEGRSNQPQH
j_call: TRBJ2-3; v_call: TRBV7-2; cdr3_aa: ASSLGTSGRSDTQY
j_call: TRBJ2-7; v_call: TRBV20-1; cdr3_aa: SAVGQGGYEQY
j_call: TRBJ2-7; v_call: TRBV20-1; cdr3_aa: SARDRVRDRYEQY
j_call: TRBJ2-3; v_call: TRBV20-1; cdr3_aa: GGTGNTDTQY
j_call: TRBJ2-1; v_call: TRBV20-1; cdr3_aa: CARLLAGAPSYNEQF
j_call: TRBJ2-4; v_call: TRBV28; cdr3_aa: ASSPSTGFGGIQY
j_call: TRBJ2-1; v_call: TRBV28; cdr3_aa: ASSGLGRNEQF
j_call: TRBJ1-5; v_call: TRBV28; cdr3_aa: ASSFPPQGSQPQH
j_call: TRBJ1-4; v_call: TRBV27; cdr3_aa: ASSLRGRTVEKLF
j_call: TRBJ1-2; v_call: TRBV4-1; cdr3_aa: ASSPRDERANYGYT
j_call: TRBJ2-7; v_call: TRBV29-1; cdr3_aa: SVLKLTSSSYEQY
j_call: TRBJ2-4; v_call: TRBV28; cdr3_aa: ASSSQGENIQY
j_call: TRBJ1-1; v_call: TRBV20-1; cdr3_aa: SARDGRSIMNTEAF
j_call: TRBJ2-1; v_call: TRBV20-1; cdr3_aa: SARESGAEEQF
j_call: TRBJ1-1; v_call: TRBV15; cdr3_aa: ATSRPRPDREAF
j_call: TRBJ1-6; v_call: TRBV20-1; cdr3_aa: SARAGTARFWDNSPLH
j_call: TRBJ2-6; v_call: TRBV5-1; cdr3_aa: ASSWDRGANVLT
j_call: TRBJ2-7; v_call: TRBV4-2; cdr3_aa: ASSQEAGRALYEQY
j_call: TRBJ2-1; v_call: TRBV20-1; cdr3_aa: SARPSFSYNEQF
j_call: TRBJ2-1; v_call: TRBV12-3/TRBV12-4; cdr3_aa: ASSRQGGVDNEQF
j_call: TRBJ1-4; v_call: TRBV6-1; cdr3_aa: ASGQGRNEKLF
j_call: TRBJ1-1; v_call: TRBV20-1; cdr3_aa: SAPQTGANTEAF
j_call: TRBJ1-3; v_call: TRBV25-1; cdr3_aa: ATRMERLRNTIY
j_call: TRBJ2-2; v_call: TRBV7-9; cdr3_aa: ASSSKTAAGELF
j_call: TRBJ1-6; v_call: TRBV28; cdr3_aa: ASSPRDREASPLH
j_call: TRBJ2-7; v_call: TRBV7-8; cdr3_aa: ASSLRAGGINEQY